This entry lists 27 T cell receptor beta chains sequenced from one sample in a study of T cells in Graves' hyperthyroidism and ophthalmopathy. RNA transcripts gave rise to amplified TCR beta CDR3 regions. The primer set for the first-round RT-PCR of the TCR CDR3 was HTBI. TCRdb re-derived calls from the multiplex PCR reads in MiXCR, one entry per CDR3 protein. The sample contains fewer than 900,000 distinct CDR3 sequences, 15% to 20% of which appear only once. The specimen sequenced was blood. These receptors all stem from a woman in her forties or fifties with Graves' hyperthyroidism that later progressed to Graves' ophthalmopathy.

This clonotype was counted only a few times. The rearrangement uses TRBV10-3 and TRBJ1-1, with unresolved D. The CDR3 runs to 17 residues. From germline, CDR1 is ENHRY and CDR2 SYGVKD. The V gene lost 0 bases and the J gene lost 3 bases, with 17 bases spanning the gap. The CDR3 bases are TGTGCCATCAGTGAGTCGATGTTCCCCCTTGGGGACACTGAAGCTTTCTTT. It translates to CAISESMFPLGDTEAFF.

This clonotype was found many times. The chain combines TRBV2 with TRBJ1-1; no clear D gene. The CDR3 spans 14 residues. Deletions cut 6 bases from V and 0 bases from J, with 11 bases between. Germline V gives CDR1 SNHLY, CDR2 FYNNEI. The chain's CDR3 is CASRPDGMNTEAFF. As DNA, the CDR3 is TGTGCCAGCAGACCGGACGGCATGAACACTGAAGCTTTCTTT.

This clonotype turned up a few times. This chain uses TRBV30 with TRBJ1-2; 8 bases are shared with TRBD1. CDR1 and CDR2 (germline): GTSNPN, SVGIG (reference sequence). The CDR3 covers 15 residues. The junction had 6 bases not matched to a gene; V was cut back by 0 bases and J by 3 bases. The CDR3 DNA follows: TGTGCCTGGAGTGTAGGACAGGGAGAAGACTATGGCTACACCTTC. This gives the protein CAWSVGQGEDYGYTF.

This clonotype was recorded at least ten times. The chain carries TRBV12-3 or TRBV12-4 and TRBJ2-2; D not certain. Trimming took 6 bases from V and 6 from J, leaving 14 bases between them. The CDR3 is 14 amino acids. CDR3 sequence: CASRKESIAGELFF. The CDR3, as DNA: TGTGCCAGCAGAAAGGAGTCCATTGCCGGGGAGCTGTTTTTT.

This clonotype was counted at least ten times. The genes are TRBV5-5 and TRBJ2-4; D remains ambiguous. V lost 2 bases to trimming and J lost 1 base, with 7 bases between them. CDR1 SGHKS and CDR2 YYEKEE come from the germline V gene (reference sequence). The CDR3 length is 14 residues. The CDR3 protein is CASSFSPAKNIQYF. The DNA of the CDR3 is TGTGCCAGCAGCTTCAGCCCGGCCAAAAACATTCAGTACTTC.

This clonotype was seen more than once but under ten times. One end of the junction fails to match germline, which may point to a read error. This sequence joins TRBV5-1 and TRBJ2-7; TRBD2 agrees at 14 bases. This CDR3 is built from 15 residues. Per the germline V gene, CDR1 is SGHRS and CDR2 is YFSETQ. CDR3 in amino acids: CASRLGLAGVNEQYF. DNA of the CDR3: TGCGCCAGCAGATTGGGACTAGCGGGGGTCAACGAGCAGTACTTC.

This clonotype was counted ten times or more. CDR3 sequence: CASSLRSERGNEQFF. The CDR3 region has the DNA TGTGCCAGCAGCTTGAGGTCGGAGCGGGGCAATGAGCAGTTCTTC. This sequence joins TRBV5-4 and TRBJ2-1; the match to TRBD2 covers 7 bases. Germline V CDR1 and CDR2: SGHNT, YYREEE (reference sequence). The junction had 7 bases not matched to a gene; V was cut back by 1 base and J by 6 bases. CDR3 length equals 15 residues.

This clonotype was recorded at least ten times. The CDR3 coding sequence is TGTGCCAGCAGCTCTAGCGGGGGCTCCTACAATGAGCAGTTCTTC. Amino acid sequence: CASSSSGGSYNEQFF. This chain joins TRBV6-1 and TRBJ2-1, with TRBD2 identical over 10 bases. Per germline, CDR1 MNHNS and CDR2 SASEGT. The CDR3 covers 15 residues. J gave up 0 bases and V 6 bases, and 2 bases lay outside the gene matches.

This chain joins TRBV12-5 and TRBJ1-2, with D possibly matching TRBD1 (6 bases). This CDR3 has 14 amino acids. Trimming left V 1 base short and J 6 bases short, with 12 bases between. Germline lookup yields CDR1 LGHNT and CDR2 FRNRAP. CDR3: CASGLAQGEDGYTF. As DNA, the CDR3 is TGTGCTAGTGGTTTGGCACAGGGTGAGGATGGCTACACCTTC.

V and J are TRBV5-8 and TRBJ1-6, with TRBD1 matching over 7 bases. CDR1 and CDR2 from the germline V gene are SGHTS and YDEGEE. J gave up 7 bases and V 3 bases, and 4 bases lay outside the gene matches. The length of the CDR3 is 14 residues. The CDR3: CASSYYRGNSPLHF. DNA of the CDR3: TGTGCCAGCAGCTACTACAGGGGAAATTCACCCCTCCACTTT.

The V gene is TRBV15, the J gene TRBJ1-3; the D gene is possibly TRBD1 (6 bases). CDR1 is LNHNV and CDR2 is YYDKDF in the germline V gene (reference sequence). This CDR3 has 13 amino acids. Deletions cut 7 bases from V and 3 bases from J, with 10 bases between. CDR3 sequence: CATNPGDGNTIYF. CDR3 in DNA: TGTGCCACCAACCCAGGGGATGGAAACACCATATATTTT.

This clonotype was picked up many times. The V gene is TRBV7-9, the J gene TRBJ1-1; D remains unclear. This CDR3 spans 16 amino acids. V dropped 2 bases and J dropped 2 bases, with 15 bases sitting between them. Germline V gene data show CDR1 as SEHNR and CDR2 as FQNEAQ (reference sequence). This CDR3 reads CASSLSAGPVNTEAFF. The DNA of the CDR3 is TGTGCCAGCAGCTTATCGGCAGGACCAGTTAACACTGAAGCTTTCTTT.

This chain connects TRBV7-2 to TRBJ1-1; D uncertain. The CDR3 is 14 residues long. Germline CDR1 reads SGHTA; CDR2 reads FQGNSA. V was cut by 3 bases and J by 4 bases, with 12 bases left in between. CDR3: CASSFLGRGTEAFF. The CDR3 nucleotides read TGTGCCAGCAGCTTTTTAGGGAGAGGCACTGAAGCTTTCTTT.

In regard to this clonotype: Possible read error: a much larger clone is one base away. V and J are TRBV30 and TRBJ2-1, with a possible D match to TRBD1 (6 bases). Germline V gene sequence: CDR1 GTSNPN, CDR2 SVGIG (reference sequence). CDR3 length: 13 amino acids. Here the CDR3 reads CAIMGTQYSEQFF. CDR3 DNA sequence: TGTGCCATTATGGGGACACAATACAGTGAGCAGTTCTTC.

This clonotype showed up many times. The chain combines TRBV11-2 with TRBJ1-4; D possibly corresponds to TRBD1 (5 bases). CDR3 length: 15 residues. V dropped 4 bases and J dropped 0 bases, with 9 bases sitting between them. Germline-derived CDR1 and CDR2 are SGHAT and FQNNGV. Here the CDR3 reads CASSWGLATNEKLFF. The CDR3 DNA reads TGTGCCAGCAGCTGGGGACTTGCAACTAATGAAAAACTGTTTTTT.

This clonotype has at least ten counts. This chain joins TRBV11-2 and TRBJ2-5; tentatively, D is TRBD2 (6 bases). V gave up 6 bases and J gave up 3 bases, with 17 bases separating them. There are 15 residues in the CDR3. Germline CDR1 and CDR2: SGHAT and FQNNGV. The CDR3 reads CASSSVRDFKETQYF. As DNA, the CDR3 is TGTGCCAGCAGTTCTGTCCGGGACTTCAAAGAGACCCAGTACTTC.

On this clonotype itself: Relative to the germline gene, one junction end is altered; a read error may explain this. The V gene is TRBV6-5, the J gene TRBJ2-5, with 8 bases matching TRBD2. Germline lookup yields CDR1 MNHEY and CDR2 SVGAGI. The CDR3 consists of 14 residues. The CDR3 sequence is CANSYSRGGETQYF. In DNA form, the CDR3 reads TGTGCCAACAGTTACTCCCGGGGGGGGGAGACCCAGTACTTC.

Concerning this clonotype: Mismatch with germline at one junction end may stem from a read error. The chain links TRBV6-2 or TRBV6-3 to TRBJ2-5, with 8 positions matching TRBD1. This CDR3 spans 15 amino acids. CDR1 and CDR2 (germline): MNHEY, SVGEGT. In DNA form, the CDR3 reads TGTGCCAGCAGTTACTTCAGGGGGCCGGAAGAGACCCAGTGCTTC. It translates to CASSYFRGPEETQCF.

This clonotype was counted a few times. The chain carries TRBV5-1 and TRBJ2-1; 7 positions match TRBD2. V dropped 1 base and J dropped 1; count of bases not matched to a gene: 2. Per the germline V gene, CDR1 is SGHRS and CDR2 is YFSETQ. The CDR3 runs to 15 residues. DNA for the CDR3: TGCGCCAGCAGCTTGCGAGCGGGATCCTACAATGAGCAGTTCTTC. Its protein is CASSLRAGSYNEQFF. Variable domain in full (rest from reference TRBV5-1 and TRBJ2-1): KAGVTQTPRYLIKTRGQQVTLSCSPISGHRSVSWYQQTPGQGLQFLFEYFSETQRNKGNFPGRFSGRQFSNSRSEMNVSTLELGDSALYLCASSLRAGSYNEQFFGPGTRLTVL.

This clonotype was detected only a few times. This chain connects TRBV12-3 or TRBV12-4 to TRBJ2-3, with no clear D. The V and J ends lost 5 bases and 6 bases respectively, with 9 bases between them. The CDR3 covers 12 residues. Here the CDR3 DNA reads TGTGCCAGCAGTGCCTGGACGGATACGCAGTATTTT. Translating gives CASSAWTDTQYF.

This clonotype was detected a few times. The chain combines TRBV7-9 with TRBJ1-4; D perhaps matches TRBD1 (5 bases). Trimming shortened V by 6 bases and J by 8 bases, and 13 bases separated the two germline ends. Germline V gene data show CDR1 as SEHNR and CDR2 as FQNEAQ (reference sequence). The CDR3 covers 13 residues. CDR3 sequence: CASRGPWGEKLFF. The CDR3 DNA follows: TGTGCCAGCAGAGGACCGTGGGGGGAAAAACTGTTTTTT.

Here the CDR3 DNA reads TGTGCCAGCAGTTTATGGCCCCCACAGGGGGCGTCCTATAATTCACCCCTCCACTTT. Translated, it gives CASSLWPPQGASYNSPLHF. The V and J genes are TRBV27 and TRBJ1-6, with 9 bases lining up with TRBD1. The CDR3 length is 19 residues. Germline CDR1 reads MNHEY; CDR2 reads SMNVEV (reference sequence). After removal of 1 base from V and 1 base from J, the junction contained 8 bases not matched to a gene.

This clonotype was counted between two and nine times. The chain carries TRBV6-6 and TRBJ1-5; D is possibly TRBD1 (6 bases). This CDR3 is built from 16 residues. Trimming took 2 bases from V and 4 from J, leaving 15 bases between them. The V gene's germline CDR1 is MNHNY and CDR2 SVGAGI (reference sequence). Here the CDR3 reads CASSYPVGGQNQPQHF. The CDR3 nucleotides are TGTGCCAGCAGTTACCCCGTCGGGGGGCAAAATCAGCCCCAGCATTTT.

This rearrangement joins TRBV6-1 to TRBJ2-6, with 7 bases lining up with TRBD1. The CDR3 runs 15 residues. The germline gives CDR1 MNHNS, CDR2 SASEGT. Unmatched junction bases numbered 6, after V lost 6 bases and J lost 4 bases. CDR3 sequence: CASRQGPTGANVLTF. CDR3 DNA sequence: TGTGCCAGCAGACAGGGGCCTACGGGGGCCAACGTCCTGACTTTC.

Details on this clonotype: The junction shows a germline mismatch at one end, possibly a read error. J is TRBJ1-2 and V is TRBV16; no reliable D call. The germline CDR1 and CDR2 sequences are KGHSY and FQNENV. The CDR3 consists of 15 residues. CDR3 amino acids: CASSHGLDSNYGHTF. The DNA for the CDR3 is TGTGCCAGCAGCCATGGGCTGGATTCTAACTATGGCCACACCTTC.

With regard to this clonotype: One end of the junction is discordant with germline, which a read error may explain. The chain uses TRBV5-1 and TRBJ1-6, with TRBD1 matching over 7 bases. Germline CDR1 is SGHRS and CDR2 is YFSETQ. There are 16 residues in the CDR3. The CDR3 here is CASSPGQSKGNLPLHF. The CDR3 coding sequence is TGCGCCAGCAGCCCGGGACAGTCGAAAGGAAATTTACCCCTCCACTTT.

This clonotype was observed a handful of times. V is TRBV5-4 and J is TRBJ2-5, with D possibly being TRBD2 (6 bases). The CDR3 sequence is 14 residues long. CDR1 is SGHNT, CDR2 YYREEE, per germline (reference sequence). Trimming took 7 bases from V and 5 from J, leaving 18 bases between them. Here the CDR3 reads CASAQAGSGETQYF. The CDR3 DNA follows: TGTGCCAGCGCTCAAGCGGGCTCAGGGGAGACCCAGTACTTC.